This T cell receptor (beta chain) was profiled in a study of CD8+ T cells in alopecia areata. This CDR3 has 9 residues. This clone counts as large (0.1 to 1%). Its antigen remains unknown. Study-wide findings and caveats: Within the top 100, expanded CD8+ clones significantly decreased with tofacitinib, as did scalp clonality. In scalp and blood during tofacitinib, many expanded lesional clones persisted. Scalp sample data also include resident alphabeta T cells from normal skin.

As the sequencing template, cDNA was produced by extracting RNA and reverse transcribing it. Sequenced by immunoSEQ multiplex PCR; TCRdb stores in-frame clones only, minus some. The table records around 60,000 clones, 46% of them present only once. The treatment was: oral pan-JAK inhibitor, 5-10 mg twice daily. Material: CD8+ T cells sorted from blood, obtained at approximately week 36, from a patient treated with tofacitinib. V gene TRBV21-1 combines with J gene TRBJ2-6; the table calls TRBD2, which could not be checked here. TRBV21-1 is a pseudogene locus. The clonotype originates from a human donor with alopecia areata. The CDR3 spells CATRDFLTF. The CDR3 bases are TGTGCCACCAGGGACTTCCTGACTTTC.